This T cell receptor beta chain comes out of a study of CD8+CD57+ T cells in acquired aplastic anemia. Regarding the study as a whole: Compared with total CD4+ and CD8+ cell pools, patient CD8+CD57+ cells were less diverse.

Patients sequenced had flow cytometry evidence of CD8+CD57+ cell expansion. Sequenced as well were CD8+CD57+ effector memory cells (from a sixth of the 12 patients). Severe acquired aplastic anemia was present in all patients. This CDR3 comprises 15 residues. Germline V gene lookup returns CDR1 LNHDA and CDR2 SQIVND (reference sequence). Losses at the gene ends were 1 base for V and 7 bases for J; bases not matched to a gene: 9. TCR beta VDJ and CDR3 were profiled, and genomic DNA was the template. Using its own MiXCR run on the reads, TCRdb lists one record per CDR3 protein. The data show around 21,000 distinct CDR3 sequences, less than 40% seen once. Note on this clonotype: What it binds is not known.

This sequence was found in a human donor with aplastic anemia. The sequenced sample consisted of CD8+CD57+ T cells sorted from PBMCs. As to subset: bead-enriched CD8+CD57+ effector memory T cells from SAA patients. The rearrangement joins TRBV19 to TRBJ1-1, with TRBD1 matching over 7 bases. CDR3 sequence (DNA): TGTGCCAGTAGTATAGTCCTCGGACAGGCGTATGAAGCTTTCTTT. This encodes CASSIVLGQAYEAFF.